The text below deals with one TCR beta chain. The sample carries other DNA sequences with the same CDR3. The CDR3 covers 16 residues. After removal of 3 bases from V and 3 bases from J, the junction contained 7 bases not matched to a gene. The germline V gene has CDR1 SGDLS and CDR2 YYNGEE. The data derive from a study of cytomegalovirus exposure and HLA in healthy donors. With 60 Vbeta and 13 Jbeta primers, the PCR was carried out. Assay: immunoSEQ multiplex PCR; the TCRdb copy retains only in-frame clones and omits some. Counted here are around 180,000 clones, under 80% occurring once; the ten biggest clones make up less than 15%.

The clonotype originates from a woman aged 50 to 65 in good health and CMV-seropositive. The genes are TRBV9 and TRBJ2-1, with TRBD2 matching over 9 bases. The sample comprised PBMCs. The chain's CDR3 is CASSAGVAGVYNEQFF. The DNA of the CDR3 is TGTGCCAGCAGCGCCGGGGTAGCGGGGGTCTACAATGAGCAGTTCTTC.